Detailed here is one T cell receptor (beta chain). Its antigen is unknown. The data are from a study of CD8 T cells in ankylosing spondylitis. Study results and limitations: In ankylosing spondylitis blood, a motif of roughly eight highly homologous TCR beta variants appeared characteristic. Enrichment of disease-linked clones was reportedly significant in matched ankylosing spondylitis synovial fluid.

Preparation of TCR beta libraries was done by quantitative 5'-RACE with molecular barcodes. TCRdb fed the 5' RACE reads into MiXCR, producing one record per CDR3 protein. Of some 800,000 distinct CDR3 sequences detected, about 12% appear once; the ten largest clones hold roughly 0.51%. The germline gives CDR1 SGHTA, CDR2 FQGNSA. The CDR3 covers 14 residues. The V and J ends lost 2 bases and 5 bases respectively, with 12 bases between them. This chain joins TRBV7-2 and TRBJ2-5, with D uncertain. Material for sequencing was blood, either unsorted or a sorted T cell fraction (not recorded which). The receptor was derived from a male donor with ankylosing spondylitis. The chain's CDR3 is CASSLLGPGETQYF. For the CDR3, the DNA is TGTGCCAGCAGCTTATTAGGTCCCGGGGAGACCCAGTACTTC.